The 29 T cell receptor beta chains reported below all come from one sample, sequenced in a study of graft-versus-host responses after intestinal transplantation. Assay used: immunoSEQ multiplex PCR; TCRdb lists only in-frame clones, some missing. The sample consists of about 90,000 clones, around 86% of them appearing once. These receptors lack a known antigen. This specimen was unstimulated CD8+ T cells sorted from spleen or lymph node cells, taken before intestinal transplant. The origin of the receptors is a human donor who received an intestinal transplant.

This clone was seen only once. The V and J genes are TRBV28 and TRBJ2-7, with 14 positions matching TRBD2. CDR1 is MDHEN and CDR2 is SYDVKM in the germline V gene. With 3 bases clipped from V and 0 bases from J, the junction kept 13 bases outside the gene matches. The CDR3 covers 20 residues. CDR3 nucleotides: TGTGCCAGCAGTTTCCTAACCTCACTCGGGACTAGCGGGAGCTCCTACGAGCAGTACTTC. This sequence encodes CASSFLTSLGTSGSSYEQYF. The variable domain in full, completed from reference TRBV28 and TRBJ2-7, reads DVKVTQSSRYLVKRTGEKVFLECVQDMDHENMFWYRQDPGLGLRLIYFSYDVKMKEKGDIPEGYSVSREKKERFSLILESASTNQTSMYLCASSFLTSLGTSGSSYEQYFGPGTRLTVT.

As to this clone: This likely traces to a read error, being one base from a far larger clone. The chain has TRBV11-2 and TRBJ1-5, with D perhaps matching TRBD1 (5 bases). The V gene's germline CDR1 is SGHAT and CDR2 FQNNGV. The CDR3 length is 14 residues. The CDR3 spells CGSSLDVGGQPQHF. CDR3 DNA sequence: TGTGGCAGCAGCTTGGATGTCGGGGGTCAGCCCCAGCATTTT.

The V call is TRBV19, the J call TRBJ2-1; perhaps D is TRBD1 or TRBD2 (5 bases each). The CDR3 runs 15 residues. With 3 bases removed from V and 4 bases from J, the gap between germline ends came to 13 bases. The germline V gene has CDR1 LNHDA and CDR2 SQIVND (reference sequence). The DNA of the CDR3 is TGTGCCAGTAGTATCGGACCGGGGCAGTACAATGAGCAGTTCTTC. Translation gives CASSIGPGQYNEQFF.

The V gene is TRBV9, the J gene TRBJ2-5; D perhaps matches TRBD2 (6 bases). The CDR3 runs to 13 residues. CDR1 and CDR2 from the germline V gene are SGDLS and YYNGEE. V lost 0 bases to trimming and J lost 5 bases, with 8 bases between them. The CDR3 nucleotides are TGTGCCAGCAGCGTAGAGGAGGGGGAGACCCAGTACTTC. Encoded protein: CASSVEEGETQYF.

The chain combines TRBV27 with TRBJ2-5; TRBD1 matches 7 bases. The J call could be wrong; TRBJ2-7 is a better fit for the DNA end. CDR3 length equals 17 residues. CDR1 MNHEY and CDR2 SMNVEV come from the germline V gene (reference sequence). CDR3 protein: CASTKEYSGQISYEQYF. Here the CDR3 DNA reads TGTGCCAGCACGAAGGAGTACTCGGGACAGATATCCTACGAGCAGTACTTC.

The chain is built from TRBV7-9 and TRBJ2-7; D is ambiguous. Trimming cost V 4 bases and J 5 bases, with 18 bases left between them. Germline V gives CDR1 SEHNR, CDR2 FQNEAQ (reference sequence). This CDR3 contains 15 residues. CDR3 sequence: CASSSIPTEWNEQYF. The CDR3 DNA reads TGTGCCAGCAGCTCGATTCCCACCGAATGGAACGAGCAGTACTTC.

The chain couples TRBV11-2 to TRBJ2-5; no clear D gene. Per germline, CDR1 SGHAT and CDR2 FQNNGV. Trimming removed 0 bases from V and 2 bases from J, with 10 bases in between. CDR3 length: 15 residues. CDR3 region: CASSLDVVLQETQYF. The CDR3, as DNA: TGTGCCAGCAGCTTAGATGTAGTTCTTCAAGAGACCCAGTACTTC. The whole variable domain, remainder taken from reference TRBV11-2 and TRBJ2-5, is EAGVAQSPRYKIIEKRQSVAFWCNPISGHATLYWYQQILGQGPKLLIQFQNNGVVDDSQLPKDRFSAERLKGVDSTLKIQPAKLEDSAVYLCASSLDVVLQETQYFGPGTRLLVL.

In its sample, this clone was seen a few times. This rearrangement joins TRBV4-1 to TRBJ2-3; perhaps TRBD2 as D (7 bases). Germline-derived CDR1 and CDR2 are MGHRA and YSYEKL. V was clipped by 1 base and J by 4 bases, with 12 bases between them. The CDR3 contains 15 residues. In nucleotides, the CDR3 is TGCGCCAGCAGCCAAGTGGGGGGGGCAGCAGATACGCAGTATTTT. Its protein product is CASSQVGGAADTQYF.

V is TRBV7-9 and J is TRBJ1-6; D is perhaps TRBD1 (5 bases). Looked up from germline, CDR1 is SEHNR and CDR2 is FQNEAQ (reference sequence). V lost 7 bases to trimming and J lost 7 bases, with 14 bases between them. The length of the CDR3 is 14 residues. CDR3 region: CASTSPGRNSPLHF. The CDR3 DNA follows: TGTGCCAGCACCAGTCCGGGACGGAATTCACCCCTCCACTTT.

The chain employs TRBV27 and TRBJ2-7; D is ambiguous. V was pared by 4 bases and J by 0 bases, with 7 bases between. CDR1 is MNHEY and CDR2 is SMNVEV in the germline V gene (reference sequence). The CDR3 has 13 residues. The CDR3 sequence is CASSYQSSYEQYF. DNA of the CDR3: TGTGCCAGCAGTTATCAGAGCTCCTACGAGCAGTACTTC.

In its sample, this clone was seen a few times. This chain uses TRBV6-5 with TRBJ2-1; D gene unclear. The CDR3 is made up of 13 amino acids. Germline values: CDR1 MNHEY, CDR2 SVGAGI. Trimming pared 0 bases from V and 5 bases from J, leaving 5 bases between. In DNA form, the CDR3 reads TGTGCCAGCAGTTACTCGACGAACAATGAGCAGTTCTTC. Encoded protein: CASSYSTNNEQFF.

This sequence joins TRBV7-8 and TRBJ2-5, with 7 bases that match TRBD1. The germline V gene has CDR1 SGHVS and CDR2 FQNEAQ. The CDR3 contains 14 residues. Losses at the gene ends were 3 bases for V and 0 bases for J; bases not matched to a gene: 1. The CDR3 region is CASSLTGYQETQYF. The CDR3 bases are TGTGCCAGCAGCTTGACAGGGTACCAAGAGACCCAGTACTTC.

The genes are TRBV5-6 and TRBJ2-2, with TRBD1 as a possible D gene (6 bases). The CDR3 runs to 16 residues. Trimming took off 4 bases at V and 3 bases at J, with 16 bases between the two ends. Germline V gives CDR1 SGHDT, CDR2 YYEEEE. The CDR3 sequence: CASSPFRDIYTGELFF. The CDR3 nucleotides are TGTGCCAGCAGCCCCTTCCGGGACATATACACCGGGGAGCTGTTTTTT.

J is TRBJ2-5 and V is TRBV5-1; TRBD2 aligns across 12 bases. J was trimmed by 2 bases and V by 0 bases; bases with no gene match: 11. The CDR3 runs 19 residues. In germline, CDR1 is SGHRS, CDR2 YFSETQ. CDR3 nucleotides: TGCGCCAGCAGCTTGGGGCCTAGCGGGAGGGCCTCGGGGCAAGAGACCCAGTACTTC. This translates into CASSLGPSGRASGQETQYF.

The chain is built from TRBV6-1 and TRBJ2-7; no firm D call. The CDR3 spans 14 residues. The germline V and J ends were trimmed by 6 bases and 2 bases, with 14 bases remaining between them. Germline CDR1 MNHNS, CDR2 SASEGT. As DNA, the CDR3 is TGTGCCAGCAGGACCTTAGGGTCCGCCTACGAGCAGTACTTC. It specifies CASRTLGSAYEQYF.

This chain uses TRBV15 with TRBJ2-7, with 7 bases lining up with TRBD1. The CDR3 sequence is 16 residues long. The germline V gene encodes CDR1 LNHNV and CDR2 YYDKDF (reference sequence). V shed 0 bases and J 0 bases; nucleotides not matched to a gene: 5. The CDR3 nucleotides read TGTGCCACCAGCAGAGAAGGGGGCTACGACTCCTACGAGCAGTACTTC. As protein: CATSREGGYDSYEQYF.

This chain uses TRBV4-2 with TRBJ2-1; D call uncertain. Germline-derived CDR1 and CDR2 are LGHNA and YNFKEQ. Trimming stripped 1 base from V and 9 bases from J, with 10 bases between. The CDR3 runs 13 residues. CDR3 in DNA: TGTGCCAGCAGCCAAGTATCTTCGGGTGAGCAGTTCTTC. It translates to CASSQVSSGEQFF.

A single count supports this clone. The rearrangement uses TRBV7-9 and TRBJ1-6; TRBD1 agrees at 7 bases. The CDR3 is 15 residues long. Germline V gives CDR1 SEHNR, CDR2 FQNEAQ (reference sequence). The ends lost 1 base at V and 10 bases at J; junction bases unmatched: 7. CDR3 coding DNA: TGTGCCAGCAGCTTAGTGGCGACAGGGAACTCACCCCTCCACTTT. Amino acids: CASSLVATGNSPLHF.

V and J are TRBV11-2 and TRBJ2-3; TRBD2 matches 8 bases. The J segment lost 6 bases and the V segment lost 5 bases, leaving 13 bases of the junction unmatched. The CDR3 consists of 16 residues. Germline assignment: CDR1 SGHAT and CDR2 FQNNGV. CDR3 DNA sequence: TGTGCCAGCAGCGTTACACTAGCGGCCCTAGGTGATACGCAGTATTTT. Its protein product is CASSVTLAALGDTQYF.

This chain links TRBV6-5 with TRBJ1-4, with TRBD1 matching over 7 bases. Losses at the gene ends were 7 bases for V and 8 bases for J; bases not matched to a gene: 7. This CDR3 has 13 residues. Germline V gene lookup returns CDR1 MNHEY and CDR2 SVGAGI. CDR3 region: CASTHGTVEKLFF. CDR3 DNA: TGTGCCAGCACTCACGGGACAGTCGAAAAACTGTTTTTT.

The V gene is TRBV27, the J gene TRBJ1-1, with unresolved D. The V end lost 2 bases, the J end lost 3 bases, and 7 bases lay between the germline ends. The CDR3 runs 13 residues. Germline CDR1 MNHEY, CDR2 SMNVEV (reference sequence). The CDR3 sequence: CASSLESYTEAFF. The CDR3 nucleotides are TGTGCCAGCAGTTTAGAGTCTTACACTGAAGCTTTCTTT.

This chain connects TRBV9 to TRBJ1-3, with 8 bases fitting TRBD1. Germline assignment: CDR1 SGDLS and CDR2 YYNGEE. The CDR3 covers 14 residues. Trimming at V came to 3 bases and at J to 8 bases, leaving 7 bases not matched to a gene. The CDR3 DNA reads as TGTGCCAGCAGCGGAAGCGACAGGGGAGACACCATATATTTT. This translates into CASSGSDRGDTIYF.

The CDR3, as DNA: TGTGCCAGCAGTTACACCTGGACAGCTAACACCGGGGAGCTGTTTTTT. It codes for CASSYTWTANTGELFF. The chain joins TRBV6-5 to TRBJ2-2; D is perhaps TRBD1 (6 bases). Germline CDR1 reads MNHEY; CDR2 reads SVGAGI. Deletions cut 2 bases from V and 2 bases from J, with 12 bases between. The CDR3 has 16 amino acids.

The chain recombines TRBV5-1 with TRBJ2-2; 7 bases are a match to TRBD2. V shed 4 bases, J shed 1 base, and the junction held 7 bases outside the gene matches. Germline V gene lookup returns CDR1 SGHRS and CDR2 YFSETQ. The CDR3 consists of 16 residues. The CDR3 is CASSTRLAGNTGELFF. In nucleotides, the CDR3 is TGCGCCAGCAGCACGAGACTAGCTGGGAACACCGGGGAGCTGTTTTTT.

The chain joins TRBV12-5 to TRBJ1-2; D is perhaps TRBD1 (5 bases). The CDR3 spans 14 residues. Trimming cost V 5 bases and J 8 bases, with 18 bases left between them. CDR1 is LGHNT and CDR2 is FRNRAP in the germline V gene. The CDR3 loop reads CASGREGPKEGYTF. The CDR3 DNA reads TGTGCTAGTGGTCGGGAGGGGCCCAAGGAGGGCTACACCTTC.

The rearrangement links TRBV12-5 to TRBJ2-3, with D uncertain. The CDR3 covers 14 residues. The germline V and J ends were trimmed by 1 base and 2 bases, with 7 bases remaining between them. Germline V lookup: CDR1 LGHNT, CDR2 FRNRAP. The CDR3 protein is CASGLDYSTDTQYF. CDR3 DNA sequence: TGTGCTAGTGGTTTGGACTATTCCACAGATACGCAGTATTTT.

The CDR3 region is CATSPVNTEAFF. CDR3 coding DNA: TGTGCCACCAGCCCCGTGAACACTGAAGCTTTCTTT. The chain uses TRBV15 and TRBJ1-1; D remains unclear. Looked up from germline, CDR1 is LNHNV and CDR2 is YYDKDF (reference sequence). V was pared by 5 bases and J by 0 bases, with 4 bases between. There are 12 residues in the CDR3.

The chain recombines TRBV6-5 with TRBJ1-5; 7 bases match TRBD1. This CDR3 region has 15 residues. Germline trimming cut 0 bases from V and 2 bases from J; bases unmatched to any gene: 1. Germline V gives CDR1 MNHEY, CDR2 SVGAGI. The CDR3 DNA reads as TGTGCCAGCAGTTACTCCGGGACAGGCAATCAGCCCCAGCATTTT. The encoded protein is CASSYSGTGNQPQHF.

The chain recombines TRBV21-1 with TRBJ1-6. TRBV21-1 is a documented pseudogene. CDR3 length equals 14 residues. Here the CDR3 reads CASTRGSYNSPLHF. The DNA of the CDR3 is TGTGCCAGCACCCGGGGGTCCTATAATTCACCCCTCCACTTT.